Shown below are 20 T cell receptor beta chains from a single sample sequenced in a study of blood T cell repertoires in COVID-19. Clones were read by immunoSEQ multiplex PCR, and TCRdb kept only the in-frame ones, dropping some. The sample contains roughly 160,000 clones, approximately 80% of which appear only once. The material sequenced was PBMCs or T cells enriched from blood (not recorded which). The receptors derive from a man in his fifties who had recovered from COVID-19.

The V call is TRBV7-2, the J call TRBJ2-1; 9 bases agree with TRBD1. With 6 bases clipped from V and 9 bases from J, the junction kept 9 bases outside the gene matches. Germline V gives CDR1 SGHTA, CDR2 FQGNSA. The CDR3 spans 14 residues. CDR3 amino acids: CASRAGTGYGEQFF. In DNA form, the CDR3 reads TGTGCCAGCAGAGCCGGGACAGGGTATGGTGAGCAGTTCTTC.

This clone was observed a few times. This rearrangement joins TRBV11-2 to TRBJ2-3; tentatively, D is TRBD2 (6 bases). V lost 0 bases to trimming and J lost 8 bases, with 18 bases between them. CDR1 SGHAT and CDR2 FQNNGV come from the germline V gene. The CDR3 spans 16 residues. CDR3 amino acids: CASSLDGGSGGGTQYF. The CDR3 DNA reads TGTGCCAGCAGCTTAGATGGTGGTAGCGGTGGGGGTACGCAGTATTTT. Using reference TRBV11-2 and TRBJ2-3 for the parts outside the CDR3, the full variable domain is EAGVAQSPRYKIIEKRQSVAFWCNPISGHATLYWYQQILGQGPKLLIQFQNNGVVDDSQLPKDRFSAERLKGVDSTLKIQPAKLEDSAVYLCASSLDGGSGGGTQYFGPGTRLTVL.

This rearrangement joins TRBV12-3 or TRBV12-4 to TRBJ2-7; TRBD1 matches 7 bases. V trimming: 6 bases; J trimming: 3 bases; junction bases outside the gene matches: 5. The CDR3 is 13 residues long. Here the CDR3 reads CASSPGQSYEQYF. The CDR3 DNA is TGTGCCAGCAGCCCGGGACAGAGCTACGAGCAGTACTTC.

The V call is TRBV2, the J call TRBJ2-7; perhaps TRBD2 as D (5 bases). V lost 6 bases, J lost 3 bases, and 12 bases lay in between. The CDR3 sequence is 13 residues long. Germline V lookup: CDR1 SNHLY, CDR2 FYNNEI. For the CDR3, the DNA is TGTGCCAGCAGGGCGGGTTTTGACTACGAGCAGTACTTC. Its protein product is CASRAGFDYEQYF.

V usage is TRBV5-4 and J usage is TRBJ2-4, with a possible D match to TRBD2 (7 bases). Trimming left V 4 bases short and J 6 bases short, with 14 bases between. CDR3 length: 14 amino acids. Germline CDR1 and CDR2: SGHNT and YYREEE (reference sequence). CDR3 sequence (DNA): TGTGCCAGCAGCGGGGGGGGCCGGGGAAACATTCAGTACTTC. Protein sequence: CASSGGGRGNIQYF.

This clone was seen only once. The chain employs TRBV27 and TRBJ1-6, with 7 nucleotides matching TRBD1. Trimming removed 5 bases from V and 5 bases from J; junction bases left unmatched: 12. The CDR3 extends over 17 amino acids. Germline V CDR1 and CDR2: MNHEY, SMNVEV (reference sequence). As DNA, the CDR3 is TGTGCCAGCAGTCTCTTCTATACAGGGGCCGATAATTCACCCCTCCACTTT. This gives the protein CASSLFYTGADNSPLHF.

The chain couples TRBV7-3 to TRBJ2-1; D gene ambiguous. This CDR3 has 14 residues. V lost 3 bases and J 5 bases, leaving 11 bases between the germline ends. The germline CDR1 and CDR2 sequences are SGHTA and FQGTGA. Here the CDR3 reads CASSFSSTDNEQFF. The CDR3 DNA reads TGTGCCAGCAGCTTTTCCTCCACGGACAATGAGCAGTTCTTC.

The rearrangement links TRBV27 to TRBJ1-5; 12 bases are shared with TRBD1. Germline CDR1 reads MNHEY; CDR2 reads SMNVEV (reference sequence). The CDR3 has 19 amino acids. V shed 4 bases, J shed 2 bases, and the junction held 12 bases outside the gene matches. DNA for the CDR3: TGTGCCAGCAGTTCGGCGGGACAGGGGGCGGGTTCGGGCAATCAGCCCCAGCATTTT. Amino acid sequence: CASSSAGQGAGSGNQPQHF.

The chain links TRBV19 to TRBJ2-5; the match to TRBD2 covers 8 bases. This CDR3 contains 16 residues. Germline V gene data show CDR1 as LNHDA and CDR2 as SQIVND (reference sequence). With V trimmed by 6 bases and J by 5 bases, 14 bases remained unmatched. In DNA form, the CDR3 reads TGTGCCAGTAGCGGTAGCGGGATGGAATTGGGGGAGACCCAGTACTTC. Translation: CASSGSGMELGETQYF.

This chain links TRBV2 with TRBJ2-7; TRBD2 matches at 7 bases. V was pared by 10 bases and J by 2 bases, with 8 bases of the junction left unmatched. This CDR3 comprises 13 residues. Germline V gives CDR1 SNHLY, CDR2 FYNNEI. CDR3 loop: CATPREGAYEQYF. The CDR3 DNA reads as TGTGCCACCCCCAGGGAGGGTGCCTACGAGCAGTACTTC.

The chain employs TRBV18 and TRBJ2-7; TRBD1 aligns across 9 bases. This CDR3 is built from 16 residues. Looked up from germline, CDR1 is KGHSH and CDR2 is LQKENI. Unmatched junction bases numbered 12, after V lost 3 bases and J lost 6 bases. In DNA, the CDR3 is TGTGCCAGCTCACCTGGATCGGGACAGGGACCCTCCGAGCAGTACTTC. Its translation is CASSPGSGQGPSEQYF. The full variable domain, its missing parts supplied by reference TRBV18 and TRBJ2-7, is NAGVMQNPRHLVRRRGQEARLRCSPMKGHSHVYWYRQLPEEGLKFMVYLQKENIIDESGMPKERFSAEFPKEGPSILRIQQVVRGDSAAYFCASSPGSGQGPSEQYFGPGTRLTVT.

The chain joins TRBV10-3 to TRBJ1-1, with 8 bases identical to TRBD1. V shed 3 bases, J shed 6 bases, and the junction held 6 bases outside the gene matches. The length of the CDR3 is 14 residues. Germline V gene lookup returns CDR1 ENHRY and CDR2 SYGVKD. The CDR3 DNA is TGTGCCATCAGTGAACCGGACAGGGTAGCTGAAGCTTTCTTT. Its translation is CAISEPDRVAEAFF.

This rearrangement joins TRBV7-6 to TRBJ2-1; weak D call: TRBD2 (6 bases). The ends were cut back, 5 bases at V and 5 bases at J, with 16 bases in the middle. This CDR3 has 15 residues. Germline V gene sequence: CDR1 SGHVS, CDR2 FNYEAQ. The CDR3 protein is CASSHGGESHNEQFF. In nucleotides, the CDR3 is TGTGCCAGCAGCCATGGCGGGGAAAGCCACAATGAGCAGTTCTTC.

As DNA, the CDR3 is TGTGCCAGCAGCTTGACAGTAGCGGTCACAGATACGCAGTATTTT. This codes for CASSLTVAVTDTQYF. The V and J genes are TRBV5-8 and TRBJ2-3; D possibly corresponds to TRBD2 (6 bases). The length of the CDR3 is 15 residues. Per germline, CDR1 SGHTS and CDR2 YDEGEE. V shed 1 base and J shed 2 bases, with 11 bases lying between them.

This clone was recorded only once. V usage is TRBV6-5 and J usage is TRBJ2-1; D gene ambiguous. Trimming removed 10 bases at V and 8 bases at J, with 18 bases between. The CDR3 consists of 13 residues. The germline V gene has CDR1 MNHEY and CDR2 SVGAGI. CDR3 sequence: CATAHFTYDEQFF. In DNA, the CDR3 is TGTGCCACCGCCCATTTTACATATGATGAGCAGTTCTTC.

The rearrangement joins TRBV5-1 to TRBJ2-5; 9 bases map to TRBD1. The CDR3 sequence is 15 residues long. In germline, CDR1 is SGHRS, CDR2 YFSETQ. The ends lost 4 bases at V and 3 bases at J; junction bases unmatched: 7. The CDR3: CASSGVQGAKETQYF. CDR3 sequence (DNA): TGCGCCAGCAGCGGTGTACAGGGGGCTAAAGAGACCCAGTACTTC.

The count of this clone is one. The V gene is TRBV5-1, the J gene TRBJ2-5, with a tentative D call TRBD2 (6 bases). Per germline, CDR1 SGHRS and CDR2 YFSETQ. The CDR3 runs 17 residues. Trimming pared 1 base from V and 1 base from J, leaving 17 bases between. The CDR3 bases are TGCGCCAGCAGCTTGTCCACTACCGGGACTGCCCAAGAGACCCAGTACTTC. Translated: CASSLSTTGTAQETQYF.

V and J are TRBV6-2 or TRBV6-3 and TRBJ2-7; a possible D gene is TRBD1 (6 bases). The V gene lost 6 bases and the J gene lost 4 bases, with 19 bases spanning the gap. The CDR3 extends over 15 amino acids. From germline, CDR1 is MNHEY and CDR2 SVGEGT. This CDR3 is CASSYTTRTAYEQYF. The CDR3 bases are TGTGCCAGCAGCTATACAACACGGACAGCTTACGAGCAGTACTTC.

The V gene is TRBV5-1, the J gene TRBJ2-3, with a weak D call TRBD2 (5 bases). In germline, CDR1 is SGHRS, CDR2 YFSETQ. The CDR3 sequence is 11 residues long. V gave up 4 bases and J gave up 8 bases, with 8 bases separating them. CDR3 amino acids: CASSPGFTQYF. The CDR3 nucleotides are TGCGCCAGCAGCCCGGGGTTTACGCAGTATTTT. The variable domain in full, with the rest retrieved from reference TRBV5-1 and TRBJ2-3, is KAGVTQTPRYLIKTRGQQVTLSCSPISGHRSVSWYQQTPGQGLQFLFEYFSETQRNKGNFPGRFSGRQFSNSRSEMNVSTLELGDSALYLCASSPGFTQYFGPGTRLTVL.

V gene TRBV6-5 combines with J gene TRBJ1-2; 9 positions match TRBD1. The CDR3 has 15 residues. Trimming cost V 5 bases and J 0 bases; bases outside gene matches: 4. Germline-derived CDR1 and CDR2 are MNHEY and SVGAGI. In DNA form, the CDR3 reads TGTGCCAGCAGTACCGGACAGGGGACTAACTATGGCTACACCTTC. This translates into CASSTGQGTNYGYTF.